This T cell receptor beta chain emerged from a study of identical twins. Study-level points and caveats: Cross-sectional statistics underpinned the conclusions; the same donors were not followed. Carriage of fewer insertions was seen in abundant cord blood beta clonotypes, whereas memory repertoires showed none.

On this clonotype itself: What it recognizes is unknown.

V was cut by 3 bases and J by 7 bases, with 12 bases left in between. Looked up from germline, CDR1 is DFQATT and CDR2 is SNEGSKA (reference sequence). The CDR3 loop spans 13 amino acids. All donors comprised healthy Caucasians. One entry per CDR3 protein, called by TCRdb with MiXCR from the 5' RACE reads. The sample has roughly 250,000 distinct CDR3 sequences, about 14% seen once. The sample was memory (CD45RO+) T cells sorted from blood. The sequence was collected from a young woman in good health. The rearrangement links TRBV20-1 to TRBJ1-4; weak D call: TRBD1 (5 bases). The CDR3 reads CSASGGGPEKLFF. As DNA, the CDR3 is TGCAGTGCTAGCGGGGGAGGCCCTGAAAAACTGTTTTTT.